This T cell receptor beta chain was found in a study of T cell repertoires in cytomegalovirus infection. Study overall: Use of recently identified HLA-C-restricted and well-studied HLA-B-restricted CMV epitopes was part of the study. TCR beta signatures that were public indicated CMV infection and matching HLA type. General study results and limits: Clonotype analysis showed dominance of the ex vivo response by HLA-C-restricted CMV-specific TCR beta clonotypes. People with CMV and the relevant HLA were identified by cumulative public TCR beta family frequency.

Remarks on this clonotype: As yet, its antigen is unknown.

One entry per CDR3 protein, called by TCRdb with MiXCR from the reads. The data contain around 900,000 distinct CDR3 sequences, approximately 31% of them singletons. Germline-derived CDR1 and CDR2 are LNHDA and SQIVND (reference sequence). CDR3 length: 14 residues. V dropped 7 bases and J dropped 8; count of bases not matched to a gene: 7. Sequences were derived from cultured CD8+ T cells from PBMCs, sampled from culture after CMV antigen stimulation. The chain employs TRBV19 and TRBJ2-1; 11 bases fit TRBD1. The origin of this receptor is a human donor in good health (CMV status not recorded). Some clones in this sample may be carry-over from other donors' samples. CDR3 sequence reads: CASNPDRGLHEQFF. In nucleotides, the CDR3 is TGTGCCAGTAACCCGGACAGGGGGCTCCATGAGCAGTTCTTC.